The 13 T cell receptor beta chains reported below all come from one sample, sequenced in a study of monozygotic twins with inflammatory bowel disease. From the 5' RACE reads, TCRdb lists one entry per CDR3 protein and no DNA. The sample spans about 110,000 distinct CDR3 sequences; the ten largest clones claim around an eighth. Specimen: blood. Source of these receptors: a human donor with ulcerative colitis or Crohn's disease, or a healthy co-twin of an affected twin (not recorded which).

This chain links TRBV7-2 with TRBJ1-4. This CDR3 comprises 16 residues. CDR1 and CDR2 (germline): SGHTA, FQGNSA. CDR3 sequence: CASSLASGSTNEKLFF.

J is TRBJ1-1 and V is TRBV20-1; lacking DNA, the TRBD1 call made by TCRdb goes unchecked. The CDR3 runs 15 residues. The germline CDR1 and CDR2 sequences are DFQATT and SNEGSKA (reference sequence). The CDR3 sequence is CSARNPGVGSTEAFF.

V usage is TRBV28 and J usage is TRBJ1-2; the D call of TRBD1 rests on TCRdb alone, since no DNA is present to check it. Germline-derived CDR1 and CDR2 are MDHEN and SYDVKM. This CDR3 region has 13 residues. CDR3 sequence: CGTLWGEGDGYTF.

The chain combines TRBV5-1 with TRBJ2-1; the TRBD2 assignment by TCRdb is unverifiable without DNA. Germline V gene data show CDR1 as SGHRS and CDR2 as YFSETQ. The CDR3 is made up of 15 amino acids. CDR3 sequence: CASALGGLAYNEQFF. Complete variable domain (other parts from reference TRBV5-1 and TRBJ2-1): KAGVTQTPRYLIKTRGQQVTLSCSPISGHRSVSWYQQTPGQGLQFLFEYFSETQRNKGNFPGRFSGRQFSNSRSEMNVSTLELGDSALYLCASALGGLAYNEQFFGPGTRLTVL.

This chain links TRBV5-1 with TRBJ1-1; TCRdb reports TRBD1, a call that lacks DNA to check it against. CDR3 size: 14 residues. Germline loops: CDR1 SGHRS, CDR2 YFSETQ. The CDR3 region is CASSPNYRVPEAFF.

Here the CDR3 reads CASSLRREEQFF. The chain carries TRBV12-3 or TRBV12-4 and TRBJ2-1; the D call of TRBD2 rests on TCRdb alone, since no DNA is present to check it. The CDR3 is 12 residues long.

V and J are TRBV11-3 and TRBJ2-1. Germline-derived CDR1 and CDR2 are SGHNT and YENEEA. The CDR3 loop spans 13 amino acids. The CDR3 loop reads CASSPRMYNEQFF.

CDR3 region: CASSSNLAKGQYF. The rearrangement links TRBV11-2 to TRBJ2-3. The CDR3 is 13 residues long. Germline V lookup: CDR1 SGHAT, CDR2 FQNNGV. Variable domain in full (rest from reference TRBV11-2 and TRBJ2-3): EAGVAQSPRYKIIEKRQSVAFWCNPISGHATLYWYQQILGQGPKLLIQFQNNGVVDDSQLPKDRFSAERLKGVDSTLKIQPAKLEDSAVYLCASSSNLAKGQYFGPGTRLTVL.

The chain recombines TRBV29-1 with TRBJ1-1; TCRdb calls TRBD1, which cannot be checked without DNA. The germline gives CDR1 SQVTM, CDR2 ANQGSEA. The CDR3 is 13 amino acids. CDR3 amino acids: CSVDDRGTQEAFF.

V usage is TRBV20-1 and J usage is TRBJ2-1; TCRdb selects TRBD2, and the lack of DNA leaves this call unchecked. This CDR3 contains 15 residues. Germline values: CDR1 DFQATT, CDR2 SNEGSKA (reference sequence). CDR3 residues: CSARGGSLNRNEQFF.

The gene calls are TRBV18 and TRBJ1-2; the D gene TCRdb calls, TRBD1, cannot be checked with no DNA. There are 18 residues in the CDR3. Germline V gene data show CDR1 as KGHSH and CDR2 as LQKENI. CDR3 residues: CASSPPAPTVPFNYGYTF.

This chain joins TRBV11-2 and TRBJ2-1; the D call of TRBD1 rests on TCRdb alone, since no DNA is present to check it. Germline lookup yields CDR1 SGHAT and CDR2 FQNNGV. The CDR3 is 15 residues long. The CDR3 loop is CASNGRQSNYNEQFF.

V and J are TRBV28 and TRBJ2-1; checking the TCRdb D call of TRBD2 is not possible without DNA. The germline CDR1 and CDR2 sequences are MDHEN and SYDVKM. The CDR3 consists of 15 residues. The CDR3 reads CASRPGGLGYNEQFF.